The TCR beta chain under discussion was sequenced for a study of post-analysis software for immune sequencing data. Notes on the study in general: Among multiple sclerosis patients, normalized Chao1 diversity was significantly below that of controls. Strong co-clustering by F measure was seen for same-batch samples. Compared with controls, patients had more of 4 to 6 TRBV segments, including TRBV5-6, TRBV5-1 and TRBV20-1.

The germline V gene encodes CDR1 DFQATT and CDR2 SNEGSKA (reference sequence). The CDR3 spans 13 residues. V shed 1 base and J 5 bases; nucleotides not matched to a gene: 2. With regard to this clonotype: The antigen remains undetermined.

Unique molecular identifiers had been added to the TCR beta cDNA libraries. Between roughly 1 and 10 million T cells gave rise to around 500,000 cDNA molecules. TCRdb reprocessed the PCR reads with MiXCR, giving one entry per CDR3 protein. This sample yields around 700,000 distinct CDR3 sequences, of which roughly three fifths are seen a single time; 10% to 12% belongs to the top ten. The sequencing sample was made of blood. This receptor was taken from a girl aged 2-10 years with multiple sclerosis. This rearrangement joins TRBV20-1 to TRBJ2-1, with 7 bases identical to TRBD1. The CDR3 loop is CSARGGQDNEQFF. The DNA for the CDR3 is TGCAGTGCTAGAGGCGGACAGGACAATGAGCAGTTCTTC.